Sequencing of this TCR beta chain was carried out in a study of cytomegalovirus exposure and HLA in healthy donors. On this clone: Its antigen is undetermined.

V was clipped by 3 bases and J by 0 bases, with 10 bases between them. The germline V gene encodes CDR1 SQVTM and CDR2 ANQGSEA. The CDR3 is 14 residues long. Among the donors, all were healthy bone marrow donors. Despite likely unrecorded immune exposures, the donors were nominally healthy at the time of sampling. Findings and limits, study-wide: Later work found that TCR association rates differed between HLA loci; DRB1 had the most and HLA-C the fewest. Cytomegalovirus status, reportedly, was diagnosed with high specificity and sensitivity by the classifier.

13 Jbeta primers and 60 Vbeta primers were used for the PCR. Assay used: immunoSEQ multiplex PCR; TCRdb lists only in-frame clones, some missing. Its table lists about 140,000 clones. The chain recombines TRBV29-1 with TRBJ2-3; no reliable D call. The source of this sequence is a woman younger than 30 in good health and CMV-seronegative. The sample was PBMCs. As DNA, the CDR3 is TGCAGCGTTGACGACTTGACTAGCACAGATACGCAGTATTTT. Translating it yields CSVDDLTSTDTQYF.